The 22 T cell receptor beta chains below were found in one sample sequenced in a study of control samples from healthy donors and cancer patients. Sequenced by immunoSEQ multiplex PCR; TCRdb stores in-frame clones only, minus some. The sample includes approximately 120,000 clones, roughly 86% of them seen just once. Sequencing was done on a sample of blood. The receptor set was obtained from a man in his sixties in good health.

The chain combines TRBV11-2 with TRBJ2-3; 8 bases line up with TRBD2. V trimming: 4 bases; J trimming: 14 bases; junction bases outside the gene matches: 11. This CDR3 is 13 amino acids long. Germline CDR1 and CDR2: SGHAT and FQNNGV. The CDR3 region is CASSSLTSGGRYF. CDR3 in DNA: TGTGCCAGCAGCTCACTTACAAGCGGGGGTCGGTATTTT.

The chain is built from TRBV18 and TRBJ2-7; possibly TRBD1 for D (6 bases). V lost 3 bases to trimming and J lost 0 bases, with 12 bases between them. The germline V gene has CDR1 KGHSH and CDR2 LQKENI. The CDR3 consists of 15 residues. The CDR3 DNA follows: TGTGCCAGCTCACCTGGACAGTTCCTCTCCTACGAGCAGTACTTC. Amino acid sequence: CASSPGQFLSYEQYF.

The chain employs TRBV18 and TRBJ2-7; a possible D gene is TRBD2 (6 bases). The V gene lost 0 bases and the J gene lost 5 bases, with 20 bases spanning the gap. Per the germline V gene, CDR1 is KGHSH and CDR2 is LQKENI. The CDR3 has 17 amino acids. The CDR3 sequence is CASSPPGQAPSGDEQYF. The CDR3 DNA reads TGTGCCAGCTCACCACCCGGCCAGGCCCCATCGGGGGACGAGCAGTACTTC.

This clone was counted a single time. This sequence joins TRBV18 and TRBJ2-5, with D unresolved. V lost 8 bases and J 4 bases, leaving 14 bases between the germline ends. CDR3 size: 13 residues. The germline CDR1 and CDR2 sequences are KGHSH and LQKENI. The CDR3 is CASTLGLGETQYF. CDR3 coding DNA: TGTGCCAGCACACTCGGGTTAGGAGAGACCCAGTACTTC.

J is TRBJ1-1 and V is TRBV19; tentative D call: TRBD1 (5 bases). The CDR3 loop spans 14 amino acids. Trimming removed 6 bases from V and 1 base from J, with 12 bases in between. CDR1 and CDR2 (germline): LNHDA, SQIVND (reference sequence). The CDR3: CASSRDGGNTEAFF. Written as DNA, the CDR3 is TGTGCCAGTAGCCGAGATGGGGGGAACACTGAAGCTTTCTTT.

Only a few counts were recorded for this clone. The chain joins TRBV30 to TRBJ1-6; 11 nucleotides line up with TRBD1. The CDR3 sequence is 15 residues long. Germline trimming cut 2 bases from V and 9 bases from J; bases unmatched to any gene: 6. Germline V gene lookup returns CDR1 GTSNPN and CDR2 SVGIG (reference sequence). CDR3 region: CAWSPGTGGASPLHF. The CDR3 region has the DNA TGTGCCTGGAGTCCAGGGACAGGGGGTGCTTCACCCCTCCACTTT.

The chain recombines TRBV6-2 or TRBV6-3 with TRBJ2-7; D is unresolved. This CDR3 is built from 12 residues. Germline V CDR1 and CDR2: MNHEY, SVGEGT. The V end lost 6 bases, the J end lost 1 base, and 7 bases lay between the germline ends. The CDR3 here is CASSPVSYEQYF. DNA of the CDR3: TGTGCCAGCAGCCCTGTGTCCTACGAGCAGTACTTC.

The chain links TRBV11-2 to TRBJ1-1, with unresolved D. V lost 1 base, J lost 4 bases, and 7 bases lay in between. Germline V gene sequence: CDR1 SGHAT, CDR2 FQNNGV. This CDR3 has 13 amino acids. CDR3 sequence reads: CASSLGPSTEAFF. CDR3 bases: TGTGCCAGCAGCTTAGGTCCAAGCACTGAAGCTTTCTTT.

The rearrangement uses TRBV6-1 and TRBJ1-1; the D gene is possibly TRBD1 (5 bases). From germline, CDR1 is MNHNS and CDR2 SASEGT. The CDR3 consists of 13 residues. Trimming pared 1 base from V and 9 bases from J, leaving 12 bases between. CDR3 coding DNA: TGTGCCAGCAGTGAAGGTTTTGGGGGGAAAGCTTTCTTT. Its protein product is CASSEGFGGKAFF.

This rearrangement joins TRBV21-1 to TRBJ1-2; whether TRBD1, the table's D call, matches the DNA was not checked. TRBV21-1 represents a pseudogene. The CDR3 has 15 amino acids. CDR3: CASSPISDRNNGYTF. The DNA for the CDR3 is TGTGCCAGCAGCCCAATCTCGGACAGAAATAATGGCTACACCTTC.

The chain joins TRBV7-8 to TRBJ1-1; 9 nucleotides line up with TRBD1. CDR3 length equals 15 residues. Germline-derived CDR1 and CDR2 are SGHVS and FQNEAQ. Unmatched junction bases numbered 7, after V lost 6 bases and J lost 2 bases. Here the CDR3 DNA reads TGTGCCAGCAGTTTTACGGGACAGGGTAACACTGAAGCTTTCTTT. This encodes CASSFTGQGNTEAFF.

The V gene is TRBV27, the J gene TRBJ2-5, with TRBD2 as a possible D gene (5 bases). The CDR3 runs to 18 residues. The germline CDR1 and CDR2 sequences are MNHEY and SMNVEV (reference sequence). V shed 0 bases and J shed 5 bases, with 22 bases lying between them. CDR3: CASSLSSPGVVLGETQYF. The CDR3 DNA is TGTGCCAGCAGTTTATCGTCCCCCGGGGTCGTGCTCGGGGAGACCCAGTACTTC.

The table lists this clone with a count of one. The CDR3 DNA follows: TGTGCCAGCAGTAATTGGGAAAACTATGGCTACACCTTC. This translates into CASSNWENYGYTF. V and J are TRBV7-9 and TRBJ1-2; D not certain. The V and J ends lost 6 bases and 2 bases respectively, with 10 bases between them. The CDR3 is made up of 13 amino acids. Germline CDR1 reads SEHNR; CDR2 reads FQNEAQ (reference sequence).

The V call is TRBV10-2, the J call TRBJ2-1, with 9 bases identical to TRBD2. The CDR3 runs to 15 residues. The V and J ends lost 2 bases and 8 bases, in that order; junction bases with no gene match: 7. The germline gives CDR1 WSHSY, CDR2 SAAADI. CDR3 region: CASSEALAGWDEQFF. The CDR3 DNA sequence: TGCGCCAGCAGTGAGGCGCTAGCGGGGTGGGATGAGCAGTTCTTC.

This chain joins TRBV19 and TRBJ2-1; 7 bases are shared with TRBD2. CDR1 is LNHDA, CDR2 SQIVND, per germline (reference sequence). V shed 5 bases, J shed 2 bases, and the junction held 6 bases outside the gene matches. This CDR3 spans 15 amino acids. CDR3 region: CASSQVGTTYNEQFF. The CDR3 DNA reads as TGTGCCAGTAGTCAGGTGGGGACTACCTACAATGAGCAGTTCTTC. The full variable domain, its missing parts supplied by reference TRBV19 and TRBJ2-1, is DGGITQSPKYLFRKEGQNVTLSCEQNLNHDAMYWYRQDPGQGLRLIYYSQIVNDFQKGDIAEGYSVSREKKESFPLTVTSAQKNPTAFYLCASSQVGTTYNEQFFGPGTRLTVL.

The CDR3 sequence: CASSYELGNPGTQYF. The CDR3, as DNA: TGTGCCAGCAGTTACGAATTGGGCAACCCCGGTACGCAGTATTTT. V is TRBV6-5 and J is TRBJ2-3; D uncertain. The V gene lost 2 bases and the J gene lost 8 bases, with 17 bases spanning the gap. Germline values: CDR1 MNHEY, CDR2 SVGAGI. The CDR3 length is 15 residues.

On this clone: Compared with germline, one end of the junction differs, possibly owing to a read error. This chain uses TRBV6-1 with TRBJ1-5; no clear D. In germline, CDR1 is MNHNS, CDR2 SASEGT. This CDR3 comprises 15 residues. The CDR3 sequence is CASSDGEWSNRPQHF. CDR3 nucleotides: TGTGCCAGCAGTGACGGTGAGTGGAGCAATCGGCCCCAGCATTTT.

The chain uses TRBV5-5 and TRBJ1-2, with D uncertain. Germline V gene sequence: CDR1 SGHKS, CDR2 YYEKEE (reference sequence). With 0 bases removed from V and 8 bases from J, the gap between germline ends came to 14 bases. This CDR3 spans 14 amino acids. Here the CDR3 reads CASSLDGRTGGYTF. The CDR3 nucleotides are TGTGCCAGCAGCTTGGATGGGAGAACCGGGGGCTACACCTTC.

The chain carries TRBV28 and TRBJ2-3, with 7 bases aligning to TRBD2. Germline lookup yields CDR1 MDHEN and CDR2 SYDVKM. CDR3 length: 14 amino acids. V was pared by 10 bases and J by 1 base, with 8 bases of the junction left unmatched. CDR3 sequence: CATKLASRTDTQYF. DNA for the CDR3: TGTGCCACCAAACTAGCGTCGCGCACAGATACGCAGTATTTT.

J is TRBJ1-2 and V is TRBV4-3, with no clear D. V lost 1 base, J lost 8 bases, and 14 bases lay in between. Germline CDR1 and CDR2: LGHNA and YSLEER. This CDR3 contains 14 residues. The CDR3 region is CASSQVFAKAGYTF. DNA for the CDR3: TGCGCCAGCAGCCAAGTCTTCGCCAAGGCAGGCTACACCTTC.

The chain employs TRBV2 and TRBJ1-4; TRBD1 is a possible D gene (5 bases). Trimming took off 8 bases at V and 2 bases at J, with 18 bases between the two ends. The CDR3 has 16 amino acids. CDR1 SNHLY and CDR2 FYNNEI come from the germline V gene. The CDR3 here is CASRRGEGSTNEKLFF. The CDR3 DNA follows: TGTGCCAGCCGACGTGGGGAGGGGTCCACTAATGAAAAACTGTTTTTT.

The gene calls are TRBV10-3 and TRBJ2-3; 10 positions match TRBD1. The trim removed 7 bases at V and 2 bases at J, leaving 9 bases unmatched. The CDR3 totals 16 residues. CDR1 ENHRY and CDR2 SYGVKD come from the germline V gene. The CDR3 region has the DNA TGTGCCATCAAAGCGACAGGGGGCGCAATCACAGATACGCAGTATTTT. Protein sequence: CAIKATGGAITDTQYF.